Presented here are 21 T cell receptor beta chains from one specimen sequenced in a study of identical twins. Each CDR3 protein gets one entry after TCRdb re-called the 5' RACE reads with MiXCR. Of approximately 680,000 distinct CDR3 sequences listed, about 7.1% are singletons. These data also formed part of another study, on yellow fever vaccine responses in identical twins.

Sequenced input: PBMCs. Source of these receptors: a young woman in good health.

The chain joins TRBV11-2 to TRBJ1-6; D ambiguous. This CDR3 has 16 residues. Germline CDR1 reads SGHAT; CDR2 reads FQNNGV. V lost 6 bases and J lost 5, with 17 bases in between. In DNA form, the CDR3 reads TGTGCCAGCAGTGCCCTTCGGGGTCCCCATAATTCACCCCTCCACTTT. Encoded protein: CASSALRGPHNSPLHF.

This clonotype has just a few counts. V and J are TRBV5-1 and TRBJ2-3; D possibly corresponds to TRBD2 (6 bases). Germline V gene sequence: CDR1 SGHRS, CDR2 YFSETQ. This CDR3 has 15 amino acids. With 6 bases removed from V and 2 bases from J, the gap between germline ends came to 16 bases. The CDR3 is CASTEGGASTDTQYF. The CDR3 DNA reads TGCGCCAGCACGGAGGGCGGGGCTTCCACAGATACGCAGTATTTT.

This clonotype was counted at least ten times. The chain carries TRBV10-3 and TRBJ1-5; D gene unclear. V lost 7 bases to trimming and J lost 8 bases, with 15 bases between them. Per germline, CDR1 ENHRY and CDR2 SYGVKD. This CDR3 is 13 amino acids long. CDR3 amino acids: CAINGNRLEPQHF. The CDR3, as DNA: TGTGCCATCAATGGCAACCGTCTAGAGCCCCAGCATTTT.

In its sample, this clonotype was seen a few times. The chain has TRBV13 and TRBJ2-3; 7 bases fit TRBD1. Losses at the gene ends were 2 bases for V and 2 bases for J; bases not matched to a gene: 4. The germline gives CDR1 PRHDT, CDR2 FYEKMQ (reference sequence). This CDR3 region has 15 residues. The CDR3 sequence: CASSLTGQYTDTQYF. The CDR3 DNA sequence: TGTGCCAGCAGCTTAACGGGACAGTACACAGATACGCAGTATTTT.

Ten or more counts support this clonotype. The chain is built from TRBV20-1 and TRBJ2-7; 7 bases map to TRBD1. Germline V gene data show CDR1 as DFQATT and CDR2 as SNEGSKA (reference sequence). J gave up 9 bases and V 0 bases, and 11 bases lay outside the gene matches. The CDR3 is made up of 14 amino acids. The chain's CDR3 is CSARDMDRSTRQYV. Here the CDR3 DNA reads TGCAGTGCTAGAGACATGGACAGGTCTACGAGGCAGTACGTC.

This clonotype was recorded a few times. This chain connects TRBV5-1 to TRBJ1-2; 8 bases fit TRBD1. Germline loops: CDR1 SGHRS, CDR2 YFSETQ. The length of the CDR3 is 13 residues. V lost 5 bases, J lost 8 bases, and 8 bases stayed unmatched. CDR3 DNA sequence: TGCGCCAGCAGACTCAGGGGGCAGTTGGGCTACACCTTC. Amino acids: CASRLRGQLGYTF.

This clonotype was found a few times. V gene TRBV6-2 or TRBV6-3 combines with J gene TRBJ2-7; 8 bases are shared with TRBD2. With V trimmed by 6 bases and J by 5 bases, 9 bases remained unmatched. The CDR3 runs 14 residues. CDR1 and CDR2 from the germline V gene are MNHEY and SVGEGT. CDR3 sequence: CASRESGSRHEQYF. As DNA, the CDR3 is TGTGCCAGCAGGGAAAGCGGGAGTCGGCACGAGCAGTACTTC.

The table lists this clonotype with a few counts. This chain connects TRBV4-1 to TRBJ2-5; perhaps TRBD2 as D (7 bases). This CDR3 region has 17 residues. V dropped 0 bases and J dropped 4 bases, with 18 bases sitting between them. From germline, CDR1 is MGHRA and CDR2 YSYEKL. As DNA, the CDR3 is TGCGCCAGCAGCCAAGAACGTTCTCCGGGGGGCGGAGAGACCCAGTACTTC. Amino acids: CASSQERSPGGGETQYF.

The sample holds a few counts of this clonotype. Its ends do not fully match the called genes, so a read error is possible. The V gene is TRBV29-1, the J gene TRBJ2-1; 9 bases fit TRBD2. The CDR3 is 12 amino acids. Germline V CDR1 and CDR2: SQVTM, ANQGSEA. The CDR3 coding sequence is TGTAGAGCGGGAGGCTCCTACAATGAGCAGTTCTTC. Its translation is CRAGGSYNEQFF.

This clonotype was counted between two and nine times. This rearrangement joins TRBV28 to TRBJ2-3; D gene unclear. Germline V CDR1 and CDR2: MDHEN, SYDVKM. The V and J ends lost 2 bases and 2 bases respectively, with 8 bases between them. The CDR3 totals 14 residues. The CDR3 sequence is CASSLREITDTQYF. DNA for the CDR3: TGTGCCAGCAGTTTACGAGAAATCACAGATACGCAGTATTTT. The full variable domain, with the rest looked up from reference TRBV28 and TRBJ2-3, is DVKVTQSSRYLVKRTGEKVFLECVQDMDHENMFWYRQDPGLGLRLIYFSYDVKMKEKGDIPEGYSVSREKKERFSLILESASTNQTSMYLCASSLREITDTQYFGPGTRLTVL.

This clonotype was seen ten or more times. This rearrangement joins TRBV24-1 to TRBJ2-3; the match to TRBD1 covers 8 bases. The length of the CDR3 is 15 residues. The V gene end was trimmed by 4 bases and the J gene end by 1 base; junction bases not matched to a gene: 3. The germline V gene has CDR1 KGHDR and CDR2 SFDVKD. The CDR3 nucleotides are TGTGCCACCAGTGACCAGGGACAGGGCACAGATACGCAGTATTTT. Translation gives CATSDQGQGTDTQYF.

The CDR3 DNA follows: TGTGCCAGCGGTACAAGCGGGAGATTCGGTAATGAGCAGTTCTTC. This sequence encodes CASGTSGRFGNEQFF. The rearrangement uses TRBV14 and TRBJ2-1; TRBD2 matches at 8 bases. The CDR3 sequence is 15 residues long. Germline-derived CDR1 and CDR2 are SGHDN and FVKESK. Trimming at V came to 8 bases and at J to 7 bases, leaving 13 bases not matched to a gene.

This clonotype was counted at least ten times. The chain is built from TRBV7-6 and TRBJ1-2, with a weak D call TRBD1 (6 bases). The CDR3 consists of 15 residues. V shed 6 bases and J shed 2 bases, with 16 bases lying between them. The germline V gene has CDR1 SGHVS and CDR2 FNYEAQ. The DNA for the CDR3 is TGTGCCAGCAGGCTCAGGCCTACAGGGAACTATGGCTACACCTTC. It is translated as CASRLRPTGNYGYTF.

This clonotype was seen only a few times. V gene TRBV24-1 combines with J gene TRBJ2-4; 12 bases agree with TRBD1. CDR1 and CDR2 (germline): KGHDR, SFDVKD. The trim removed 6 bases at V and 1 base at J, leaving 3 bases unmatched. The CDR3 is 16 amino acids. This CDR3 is CATSRGQGAAKNIQYF. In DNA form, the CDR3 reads TGTGCCACCAGTCGGGGACAGGGGGCTGCCAAAAACATTCAGTACTTC.

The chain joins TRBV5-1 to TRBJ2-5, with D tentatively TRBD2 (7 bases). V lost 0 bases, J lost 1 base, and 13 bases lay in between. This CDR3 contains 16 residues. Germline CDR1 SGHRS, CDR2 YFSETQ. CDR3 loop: CASSLVGGGPQETQYF. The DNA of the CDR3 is TGCGCCAGCAGCTTGGTAGGGGGGGGGCCCCAAGAGACCCAGTACTTC.

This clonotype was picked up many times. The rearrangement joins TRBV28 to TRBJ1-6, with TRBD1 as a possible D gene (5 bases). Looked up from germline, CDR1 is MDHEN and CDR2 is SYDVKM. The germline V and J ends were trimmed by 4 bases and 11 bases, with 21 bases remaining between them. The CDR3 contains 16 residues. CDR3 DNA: TGTGCCAGCAGTTCCCACCGGGGGACCACTAGTACACCCCTCCACTTT. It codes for CASSSHRGTTSTPLHF.

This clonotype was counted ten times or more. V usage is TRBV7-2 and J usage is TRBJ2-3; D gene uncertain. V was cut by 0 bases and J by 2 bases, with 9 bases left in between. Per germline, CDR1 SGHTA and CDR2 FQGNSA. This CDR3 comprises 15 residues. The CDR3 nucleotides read TGTGCCAGCAGCTTAGCGGGCAGACTCACAGATACGCAGTATTTT. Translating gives CASSLAGRLTDTQYF.

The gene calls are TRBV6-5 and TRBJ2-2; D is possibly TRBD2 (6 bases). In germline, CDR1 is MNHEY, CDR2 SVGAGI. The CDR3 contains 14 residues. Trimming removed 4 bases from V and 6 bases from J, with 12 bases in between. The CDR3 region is CASSSFPGAGELFF. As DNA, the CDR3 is TGTGCCAGCAGTTCTTTCCCGGGGGCCGGGGAGCTGTTTTTT.

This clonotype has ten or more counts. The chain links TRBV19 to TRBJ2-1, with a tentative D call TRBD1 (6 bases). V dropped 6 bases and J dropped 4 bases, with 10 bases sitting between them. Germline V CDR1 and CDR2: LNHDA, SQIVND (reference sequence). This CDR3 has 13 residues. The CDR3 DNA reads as TGTGCCAGTAGACTAACAGGGTACAATGAGCAGTTCTTC. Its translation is CASRLTGYNEQFF.

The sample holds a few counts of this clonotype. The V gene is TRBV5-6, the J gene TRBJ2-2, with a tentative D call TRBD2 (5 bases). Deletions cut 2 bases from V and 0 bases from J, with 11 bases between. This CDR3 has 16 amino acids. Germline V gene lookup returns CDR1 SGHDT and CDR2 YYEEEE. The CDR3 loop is CASSFLAAANTGELFF. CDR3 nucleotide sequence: TGTGCCAGCAGCTTCCTAGCAGCCGCGAACACCGGGGAGCTGTTTTTT.

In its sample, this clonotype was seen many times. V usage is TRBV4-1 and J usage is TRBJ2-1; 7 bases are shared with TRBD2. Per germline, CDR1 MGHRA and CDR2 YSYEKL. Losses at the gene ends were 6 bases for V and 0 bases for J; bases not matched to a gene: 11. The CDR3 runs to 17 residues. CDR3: CASSFSGSESSYNEQFF. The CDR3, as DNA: TGCGCCAGCAGTTTTAGCGGGTCCGAAAGCTCCTACAATGAGCAGTTCTTC.